Listed below are T cell receptor beta chains from one sample, sequenced in a study of blood T cells in healthy people across ages. TCRdb processed the 5' RACE reads anew with MiXCR; each CDR3 protein has one entry. The table shows roughly 1.5 million distinct CDR3 sequences, with 35% to 45% occurring only once. Sequencing input: blood. The receptors were gathered from a woman between 18 and 29 years old in good health. CDR3s include the opening cysteine and the closing phenylalanine or tryptophan. The order of the fields is CDR3 protein, CDR3 DNA, clone size, D gene, V gene, J gene. The D gene is left open where the match is weak. The listing skips clone size in some rows; elsewhere it reads once, few, many or a size class.

CDR3aa: CASSGTSGEDTQYF
CDR3nt: TGCGCCAGCAGTGGGACTAGCGGGGAAGATACGCAGTATTTT
abundance: few
d_gene: TRBD2
v_gene: TRBV5-1
j_gene: TRBJ2-3

CDR3aa: CSVGGANRETQYF
CDR3nt: TGCAGCGTTGGGGGGGCGAATCGGGAGACCCAGTACTTC
abundance: .
d_gene: .
v_gene: TRBV29-1
j_gene: TRBJ2-5

CDR3aa: CASSRNAWGNVGSSYGYTF
CDR3nt: TGTGCCAGCAGTCGAAACGCTTGGGGCAATGTGGGAAGCTCCTATGGCTACACCTTC
abundance: .
d_gene: .
v_gene: TRBV28
j_gene: TRBJ1-2

CDR3aa: CASSFRRETQYF
CDR3nt: TGTGCCAGCAGTTTCAGGAGGGAGACCCAGTACTTC
abundance: many
d_gene: .
v_gene: TRBV7-2
j_gene: TRBJ2-5

CDR3aa: CASSSGLAGHYNEQFF
CDR3nt: TGTGCCAGCAGCTCAGGACTAGCGGGGCACTACAATGAGCAGTTCTTC
abundance: few
d_gene: TRBD2
v_gene: TRBV7-3
j_gene: TRBJ2-1

CDR3aa: CASSDNLRDRAYGYTF
CDR3nt: TGTGCCAGCAGTGACAACCTCCGGGACAGGGCCTATGGCTACACCTTC
abundance: few
d_gene: TRBD1
v_gene: TRBV25-1
j_gene: TRBJ1-2

CDR3aa: CASSSRPIGRTPLHF
CDR3nt: TGTGCCAGCAGCTCCCGCCCAATCGGACGGACACCCCTCCACTTT
abundance: few
d_gene: .
v_gene: TRBV7-2
j_gene: TRBJ1-6

CDR3aa: CASSFGGVTEAFF
CDR3nt: TGTGCCAGCAGCTTTGGGGGCGTAACTGAAGCTTTCTTT
abundance: many
d_gene: .
v_gene: TRBV11-2
j_gene: TRBJ1-1

CDR3aa: CSATGNFYNSPLHF
CDR3nt: TGCAGTGCTACAGGGAATTTTTATAATTCACCCCTCCACTTT
abundance: .
d_gene: .
v_gene: TRBV20-1
j_gene: TRBJ1-6

CDR3aa: CSVPYSGGEQYF
CDR3nt: TGCAGCGTCCCTTACAGCGGCGGTGAGCAGTACTTC
abundance: few
d_gene: .
v_gene: TRBV29-1
j_gene: TRBJ2-7

CDR3aa: CAISEGTAAMNTEAFF
CDR3nt: TGTGCCATCAGTGAGGGGACTGCCGCTATGAACACTGAAGCTTTCTTT
abundance: few
d_gene: .
v_gene: TRBV10-3
j_gene: TRBJ1-1

CDR3aa: CASSLEGPTNEKLFF
CDR3nt: TGCGCCAGCAGCTTGGAGGGGCCAACTAATGAAAAACTGTTTTTT
abundance: .
d_gene: .
v_gene: TRBV5-1
j_gene: TRBJ1-4

CDR3aa: CSASPGVETQYF
CDR3nt: TGCAGTGCTAGTCCAGGGGTAGAGACCCAGTACTTC
abundance: few
d_gene: .
v_gene: TRBV20-1
j_gene: TRBJ2-5

CDR3aa: CASSPRRSGDTQYF
CDR3nt: TGTGCTAGCAGCCCCCGGAGGTCTGGGGATACGCAGTATTTT
abundance: .
d_gene: .
v_gene: TRBV7-7
j_gene: TRBJ2-3

CDR3aa: CAWSLGRTAGYTF
CDR3nt: TGTGCCTGGAGTCTGGGACGGACGGCTGGCTACACCTTC
abundance: .
d_gene: .
v_gene: TRBV30
j_gene: TRBJ1-2

CDR3aa: CAWRWYNQPQHF
CDR3nt: TGTGCATGGAGGTGGTACAATCAGCCCCAGCATTTT
abundance: .
d_gene: .
v_gene: TRBV30
j_gene: TRBJ1-5

CDR3aa: CASSPRLAGYTDTQYF
CDR3nt: TGTGCCAGCAGCCCCCGACTAGCGGGCTACACAGATACGCAGTATTTT
abundance: many
d_gene: TRBD2
v_gene: TRBV7-2
j_gene: TRBJ2-3

CDR3aa: CASSSRHGTDTQYF
CDR3nt: TGTGCCAGCAGTTCCAGACACGGCACAGATACGCAGTATTTT
abundance: .
d_gene: .
v_gene: TRBV6-2/TRBV6-3
j_gene: TRBJ2-3

CDR3aa: CASSLEDPAEKLFF
CDR3nt: TGCGCCAGCAGCTTGGAGGACCCGGCGGAAAAACTGTTTTTT
abundance: .
d_gene: .
v_gene: TRBV5-1
j_gene: TRBJ1-4

CDR3aa: CASSRRGPYQETQYF
CDR3nt: TGTGCCAGCAGCCGGAGGGGACCGTACCAAGAGACCCAGTACTTC
abundance: .
d_gene: .
v_gene: TRBV3-1
j_gene: TRBJ2-5

CDR3aa: CAGRNGASDTQYF
CDR3nt: TGTGCCGGCCGAAACGGGGCCTCAGATACGCAGTATTTT
abundance: .
d_gene: .
v_gene: TRBV6-2/TRBV6-3
j_gene: TRBJ2-3

CDR3aa: CSVDGRTGAGEQYF
CDR3nt: TGCAGCGTAGACGGTCGGACAGGGGCAGGCGAGCAGTACTTC
abundance: .
d_gene: TRBD1
v_gene: TRBV29-1
j_gene: TRBJ2-7

CDR3aa: CASSVDLFQPQHF
CDR3nt: TGTGCCAGCAGCGTAGACTTGTTTCAGCCCCAGCATTTT
abundance: .
d_gene: .
v_gene: TRBV9
j_gene: TRBJ1-5

CDR3aa: CASSLAQTSEKLFF
CDR3nt: TGCGCCAGCAGCTTGGCACAGACCTCTGAAAAACTGTTTTTT
abundance: .
d_gene: .
v_gene: TRBV5-1
j_gene: TRBJ1-4

CDR3aa: CASSLGLNFPYEQYF
CDR3nt: TGTGCCAGCAGCTTGGGACTGAATTTTCCCTACGAGCAGTACTTC
abundance: .
d_gene: .
v_gene: TRBV7-9
j_gene: TRBJ2-7

CDR3aa: CASSADRDRGYSNYGYTF
CDR3nt: TGTGCCAGCAGCGCGGACCGGGACAGGGGGTATTCTAACTATGGCTACACCTTC
abundance: .
d_gene: TRBD1
v_gene: TRBV9
j_gene: TRBJ1-2

CDR3aa: CASSLSKASGTDTQYF
CDR3nt: TGTGCCAGCAGTTTATCGAAAGCTAGCGGCACAGATACGCAGTATTTT
abundance: .
d_gene: .
v_gene: TRBV27
j_gene: TRBJ2-3

CDR3aa: CACSFRGRASTDTQYF
CDR3nt: TGTGCCTGCAGCTTTCGAGGGAGAGCTAGCACAGATACGCAGTATTTT
abundance: .
d_gene: .
v_gene: TRBV7-2
j_gene: TRBJ2-3

CDR3aa: CASSQGGQSSYEQYF
CDR3nt: TGCGCCAGCAGCCAAGGAGGACAGTCCTCCTACGAGCAGTACTTC
abundance: few
d_gene: .
v_gene: TRBV4-1
j_gene: TRBJ2-7

CDR3aa: CSVVSGSPDTQYF
CDR3nt: TGCAGCGTTGTCAGCGGGAGCCCAGATACGCAGTATTTT
abundance: many
d_gene: TRBD2
v_gene: TRBV29-1
j_gene: TRBJ2-3

CDR3aa: CASSYSGTASYNSPLHF
CDR3nt: TGTGCCAGCAGTTACTCGGGGACAGCCAGTTATAATTCACCCCTCCACTTT
abundance: .
d_gene: TRBD1
v_gene: TRBV6-5
j_gene: TRBJ1-6

CDR3aa: CASNKRVSYEQYF
CDR3nt: TGTGCCAGCAACAAAAGGGTCTCATACGAGCAGTACTTC
abundance: few
d_gene: .
v_gene: TRBV6-2/TRBV6-3
j_gene: TRBJ2-7

CDR3aa: CSANLAYRTDTQYF
CDR3nt: TGCAGTGCAAATCTAGCGTATCGCACAGATACGCAGTATTTT
abundance: few
d_gene: .
v_gene: TRBV20-1
j_gene: TRBJ2-3

CDR3aa: CASNKRGGGPPDTQYF
CDR3nt: TGCGCCAGCAACAAAAGAGGGGGGGGGCCCCCAGATACGCAGTATTTT
abundance: once
d_gene: .
v_gene: TRBV5-1
j_gene: TRBJ2-3

CDR3aa: CASSFGDWYQETQYF
CDR3nt: TGCGCCAGCAGCTTTGGTGACTGGTACCAAGAGACCCAGTACTTC
abundance: .
d_gene: .
v_gene: TRBV5-1
j_gene: TRBJ2-5

CDR3aa: CASSLALGLTETQYF
CDR3nt: TGTGCCAGCAGCTTAGCGCTCGGACTCACGGAGACCCAGTACTTC
abundance: few
d_gene: .
v_gene: TRBV7-9
j_gene: TRBJ2-5

CDR3aa: CASSYRVNTPNYGYTF
CDR3nt: TGTGCCAGCAGTTACCGAGTGAATACTCCTAACTATGGCTACACCTTC
abundance: .
d_gene: .
v_gene: TRBV6-2/TRBV6-3
j_gene: TRBJ1-2

CDR3aa: CASSYSTSGSYTQYF
CDR3nt: TGTGCCAGCAGTTACTCGACTAGCGGGTCCTATACGCAGTATTTT
abundance: .
d_gene: TRBD2
v_gene: TRBV6-5
j_gene: TRBJ2-3

CDR3aa: CSARGHIKPGNSPLHF
CDR3nt: TGCAGTGCTAGAGGCCACATCAAGCCTGGGAATTCACCCCTCCACTTT
abundance: .
d_gene: .
v_gene: TRBV20-1
j_gene: TRBJ1-6

CDR3aa: CSASRGPTDTQYF
CDR3nt: TGCAGTGCTAGCAGGGGACCCACAGATACGCAGTATTTT
abundance: .
d_gene: .
v_gene: TRBV20-1
j_gene: TRBJ2-3

CDR3aa: CSARLDRHLTDTQYF
CDR3nt: TGCAGTGCTCGCCTGGACCGCCACCTCACAGATACGCAGTATTTT
abundance: .
d_gene: .
v_gene: TRBV20-1
j_gene: TRBJ2-3